Here is one T cell receptor beta chain with its context. The CDR3 is made up of 14 amino acids. From germline, CDR1 is DFQATT and CDR2 SNEGSKA (reference sequence). Trimming pared 6 bases from V and 6 bases from J, leaving 15 bases between. MiXCR, run by TCRdb on the RT-PCR reads, gives a single entry per CDR3 protein. The sample records 550,000 to 750,000 distinct CDR3 sequences, 14% being singletons. The sample comprised memory CD4+ T cells from blood. The clonotype originates from a female donor in good health, serving as a healthy control. The chain joins TRBV20-1 to TRBJ1-6, with TRBD1 as a possible D gene (6 bases). The DNA of the CDR3 is TGCAGTGCCCTCCAGGGGTTTTCTAATTCACCCCTCCACTTT. Protein product: CSALQGFSNSPLHF.